Below, 15 T cell receptor beta chains from the same sample are listed, as sequenced in a study of T cells in Graves' hyperthyroidism and ophthalmopathy. The investigators amplified TCR beta CDR3 regions from RNA transcripts. The HTBI primer set was used in a first-round RT-PCR of the TCR CDR3. TCRdb processed the multiplex PCR reads anew with MiXCR; each CDR3 protein has one entry. The sample holds 350,000 to 450,000 distinct CDR3 sequences; about 15% are singletons and the top ten take more than 9.5%. Sequenced sample: blood. The receptors were sampled from a woman aged 55-75 years with Graves' hyperthyroidism.

This clonotype appeared many times. The chain uses TRBV19 and TRBJ2-5, with 11 bases aligning to TRBD2. Germline CDR1 and CDR2: LNHDA and SQIVND (reference sequence). The CDR3 extends over 15 amino acids. The trim removed 2 bases at V and 2 bases at J, leaving 1 base unmatched. The DNA for the CDR3 is TGTGCCAGTAGTATATTAGCGGGAGGGCAAGAGACCCAGTACTTC. It is translated as CASSILAGGQETQYF.

This chain connects TRBV3-1 to TRBJ2-1, with 7 nucleotides matching TRBD2. Germline CDR1 reads LGHDT; CDR2 reads YNNKEL (reference sequence). The CDR3 has 17 residues. With 0 bases clipped from V and 0 bases from J, the junction kept 5 bases outside the gene matches. The CDR3 spells CASSQEWREYSYNEQFF. The CDR3 DNA is TGTGCCAGCAGCCAAGAATGGCGGGAGTACTCCTACAATGAGCAGTTCTTC.

The chain links TRBV11-2 to TRBJ2-7; 9 bases match TRBD2. With 2 bases clipped from V and 0 bases from J, the junction kept 5 bases outside the gene matches. Germline lookup yields CDR1 SGHAT and CDR2 FQNNGV. This CDR3 is 16 amino acids long. CDR3 sequence reads: CASSLSSGKFSYEQYF. The CDR3, as DNA: TGTGCCAGCAGCTTATCTAGCGGGAAGTTCTCCTACGAGCAGTACTTC.

In its sample, this clonotype was seen a few times. V gene TRBV7-9 combines with J gene TRBJ2-3; 7 nucleotides line up with TRBD2. Germline V gene lookup returns CDR1 SEHNR and CDR2 FQNEAQ (reference sequence). V gave up 5 bases and J gave up 3 bases; unmatched junction bases: 11. The CDR3 sequence is 16 residues long. The CDR3 reads CASSPGGSGHTDTQYF. The CDR3 DNA reads TGTGCCAGCAGCCCGGGGGGTAGCGGACATACAGATACGCAGTATTTT.

As to this clonotype: One junction end disagrees with the germline gene, perhaps due to a read error. This sequence joins TRBV19 and TRBJ1-5; D ambiguous. The germline V gene has CDR1 LNHDA and CDR2 SQIVND (reference sequence). The CDR3 spans 15 residues. The CDR3 DNA reads as TGTGCCGGTAGTAGGTGGCCGGGGTCGGATCAGCCCCAGCATTTT. Amino acids: CAGSRWPGSDQPQHF.

The chain joins TRBV6-1 to TRBJ2-7; TRBD1 matches 7 bases. The trim removed 7 bases at V and 2 bases at J, leaving 8 bases unmatched. Germline V gene sequence: CDR1 MNHNS, CDR2 SASEGT. There are 14 residues in the CDR3. CDR3 sequence: CASTAGTVTYEQYF. The CDR3 DNA follows: TGTGCCAGCACCGCCGGGACAGTAACCTACGAGCAGTACTTC.

This clonotype was picked up many times. The chain joins TRBV12-3 or TRBV12-4 to TRBJ2-1; 7 bases align to TRBD2. The CDR3 sequence is 12 residues long. The junction had 3 bases not matched to a gene; V was cut back by 6 bases and J by 7 bases. CDR3 region: CASSLGGNEQFF. CDR3 in DNA: TGTGCCAGCAGCTTGGGGGGGAATGAGCAGTTCTTC.

This clonotype was observed a handful of times. The chain combines TRBV19 with TRBJ2-3; D remains unclear. Germline V gene sequence: CDR1 LNHDA, CDR2 SQIVND (reference sequence). The CDR3 runs 12 residues. V lost 10 bases, J lost 1 base, and 9 bases lay in between. As DNA, the CDR3 is TGTGCCACAGCACCGGGCACAGATACGCAGTATTTT. Its protein is CATAPGTDTQYF.

This clonotype was detected ten times or more. V is TRBV11-2 and J is TRBJ2-1; 10 bases line up with TRBD1. Germline V gene lookup returns CDR1 SGHAT and CDR2 FQNNGV. This CDR3 comprises 17 residues. The J segment lost 4 bases and the V segment lost 5 bases, leaving 11 bases of the junction unmatched. CDR3 nucleotide sequence: TGTGCCAGCAGCCGGATAGACAGGGGGCTTAAGTACAATGAGCAGTTCTTC. Amino acid sequence: CASSRIDRGLKYNEQFF. Together with reference TRBV11-2 and TRBJ2-1, the CDR3 gives the full variable domain: EAGVAQSPRYKIIEKRQSVAFWCNPISGHATLYWYQQILGQGPKLLIQFQNNGVVDDSQLPKDRFSAERLKGVDSTLKIQPAKLEDSAVYLCASSRIDRGLKYNEQFFGPGTRLTVL.

This clonotype was found a few times. This may be a read error: a much more frequent sequence differs by one nucleotide. CDR3 sequence: CAARGTGELFF. The CDR3 coding sequence is TGTGCCGCCCGGGGGACCGGGGAGCTGTTTTTT. The rearrangement links TRBV12-3 or TRBV12-4 to TRBJ2-2, with a possible D match to TRBD2 (6 bases). V was pared by 11 bases and J by 5 bases, with 9 bases between. The CDR3 loop spans 11 amino acids.

This clonotype was recorded many times. The chain carries TRBV2 and TRBJ2-3; a weak D match, TRBD2 (6 bases). CDR1 is SNHLY and CDR2 is FYNNEI in the germline V gene. The CDR3 consists of 15 residues. The ends were cut back, 5 bases at V and 2 bases at J, with 14 bases in the middle. CDR3 bases: TGTGCCAGCAGTCTGGAGGGAACGAACACAGATACGCAGTATTTT. This gives the protein CASSLEGTNTDTQYF.

This clonotype was counted at least ten times. This chain connects TRBV12-3 or TRBV12-4 to TRBJ2-7, with TRBD2 matching 9 bases. V shed 4 bases, J shed 6 bases, and the junction held 10 bases outside the gene matches. This CDR3 spans 15 amino acids. The CDR3 bases are TGTGCCAGCAGTTCCTCCCGCGGGAGGGCCCCCGAGCAGTACTTC. As protein: CASSSSRGRAPEQYF.

This clonotype was seen at least ten times. The chain has TRBV27 and TRBJ2-5; D may be TRBD1 (7 bases). Germline loops: CDR1 MNHEY, CDR2 SMNVEV (reference sequence). The CDR3 contains 13 residues. The V and J ends lost 6 bases and 5 bases respectively, with 13 bases between them. CDR3 region: CASSKTGRETQYF. In nucleotides, the CDR3 is TGTGCCAGCAGCAAGACAGGGAGGGAGACCCAGTACTTC.

This chain's CDR3 is CASSIGRLGQVQETQYF. The CDR3 nucleotides read TGTGCCAGTAGTATCGGTCGGCTGGGACAGGTCCAAGAGACCCAGTACTTC. The rearrangement links TRBV19 to TRBJ2-5; TRBD1 matches at 8 bases. With V trimmed by 3 bases and J by 1 base, 10 bases remained unmatched. The CDR3 extends over 17 amino acids. Germline V lookup: CDR1 LNHDA, CDR2 SQIVND (reference sequence). The entire variable domain, with the rest obtained from reference TRBV19 and TRBJ2-5, is as follows: DGGITQSPKYLFRKEGQNVTLSCEQNLNHDAMYWYRQDPGQGLRLIYYSQIVNDFQKGDIAEGYSVSREKKESFPLTVTSAQKNPTAFYLCASSIGRLGQVQETQYFGPGTRLLVL.

This clonotype was seen at least ten times. V is TRBV24-1 and J is TRBJ2-5, with TRBD2 matching over 8 bases. This CDR3 spans 15 amino acids. In germline, CDR1 is KGHDR, CDR2 SFDVKD. V shed 2 bases and J 0 bases; nucleotides not matched to a gene: 1. The CDR3 DNA is TGTGCCACCAGTGATTCTAGCGGGCACCAAGAGACCCAGTACTTC. The encoded protein is CATSDSSGHQETQYF.